The 18 T cell receptor beta chains presented below share a single source sample, sequenced in a study of beta chain features in type 1 diabetes. The sequenced template was cDNA made from the entire isolated RNA. Profiled with immunoSEQ multiplex PCR; TCRdb holds only in-frame clones, not every one. The sample includes about 470,000 clones, about 32% of them seen just once. Sample: naive CD4+ T cells from blood. The receptors stem from a man younger than 35 in good health.

The chain joins TRBV7-2 to TRBJ2-3, with 10 bases matching TRBD1. Germline-derived CDR1 and CDR2 are SGHTA and FQGNSA. V gave up 1 base and J gave up 6 bases; unmatched junction bases: 7. The CDR3 contains 16 residues. CDR3 region: CASSLEGTGEADTQYF. CDR3 sequence (DNA): TGTGCCAGCAGCTTAGAGGGGACAGGGGAGGCGGATACGCAGTATTTT.

The chain uses TRBV28 and TRBJ2-1, with 9 bases lining up with TRBD2. CDR1 MDHEN and CDR2 SYDVKM come from the germline V gene. The CDR3 consists of 15 residues. After removal of 6 bases from V and 6 bases from J, the junction contained 9 bases not matched to a gene. CDR3 coding DNA: TGTGCCAGCAGCCCTCCAGGGACTAGCCCCAATGAGCAGTTCTTC. Its protein is CASSPPGTSPNEQFF.

The chain couples TRBV30 to TRBJ2-3; a possible D gene is TRBD1 (6 bases). This CDR3 has 13 amino acids. V was cut by 2 bases and J by 3 bases, with 9 bases left in between. CDR1 is GTSNPN, CDR2 SVGIG, per germline (reference sequence). CDR3 sequence: CAWSLGATDTQYF. The CDR3 nucleotides are TGTGCCTGGAGTCTGGGGGCTACAGATACGCAGTATTTT.

Details on this clone: Within the sample, other DNA sequences also encode this same CDR3. This chain uses TRBV30 with TRBJ2-3; possibly TRBD2 for D (6 bases). The CDR3 totals 11 residues. Germline CDR1 is GTSNPN and CDR2 is SVGIG (reference sequence). Trimming took off 3 bases at V and 6 bases at J, with 7 bases between the two ends. CDR3 sequence reads: CAWSRGDTQYF. The CDR3 bases are TGTGCCTGGAGCCGGGGGGATACGCAGTATTTT.

In the case of this clone: At the DNA level, this CDR3 is encoded by other sequences in the same sample as well. The V gene is TRBV28, the J gene TRBJ2-5, with 7 positions matching TRBD2. J gave up 4 bases and V 4 bases, and 0 bases lay outside the gene matches. Germline CDR1 and CDR2: MDHEN and SYDVKM. This CDR3 is built from 12 residues. CDR3: CASSSGGETQYF. The CDR3 DNA sequence: TGTGCCAGCAGTTCGGGGGGAGAGACCCAGTACTTC.

This chain joins TRBV7-2 and TRBJ2-3; no clear D gene. CDR3 length: 15 amino acids. CDR1 is SGHTA, CDR2 FQGNSA, per germline. V was trimmed by 0 bases and J by 0 bases, leaving 7 bases between them. The CDR3 nucleotides are TGTGCCAGCAGCTTAGCTGCGGATAGCACAGATACGCAGTATTTT. Protein product: CASSLAADSTDTQYF.

J is TRBJ2-3 and V is TRBV7-9; D ambiguous. The length of the CDR3 is 13 residues. V was cut by 2 bases and J by 3 bases, with 6 bases left in between. From germline, CDR1 is SEHNR and CDR2 FQNEAQ (reference sequence). CDR3 in DNA: TGTGCCAGCAGCTTAATCCGGACAGATACGCAGTATTTT. Its protein is CASSLIRTDTQYF.

There are a few counts of this clone. The chain joins TRBV11-2 to TRBJ2-5; 7 bases map to TRBD1. Trimming at V came to 2 bases and at J to 5 bases, leaving 5 bases not matched to a gene. In germline, CDR1 is SGHAT, CDR2 FQNNGV. The CDR3 is 14 residues long. DNA of the CDR3: TGTGCCAGCAGCTTACACAGGGGAAGGGAGACCCAGTACTTC. Translation gives CASSLHRGRETQYF.

The chain links TRBV9 to TRBJ2-1; 8 bases fit TRBD2. The CDR3 runs 15 residues. The ends lost 0 bases at V and 4 bases at J; junction bases unmatched: 3. Per germline, CDR1 SGDLS and CDR2 YYNGEE. The CDR3 DNA is TGTGCCAGCAGCGTAGAGGGACTAGTATACAATGAGCAGTTCTTC. Its protein product is CASSVEGLVYNEQFF.

This clone was counted between two and nine times. The chain combines TRBV5-1 with TRBJ2-7, with 9 bases matching TRBD2. Trimming took 4 bases from V and 3 from J; bases not matched to a gene: 8. The CDR3 extends over 15 amino acids. Germline V gives CDR1 SGHRS, CDR2 YFSETQ. Here the CDR3 DNA reads TGCGCCAGCAGCCCAGGCGGGACTAGCTTCTACGAGCAGTACTTC. As protein: CASSPGGTSFYEQYF.

This sequence joins TRBV14 and TRBJ2-1; D is perhaps TRBD2 (6 bases). CDR3 size: 16 residues. Trimming pared 1 base from V and 4 bases from J, leaving 14 bases between. Germline CDR1 is SGHDN and CDR2 is FVKESK. In DNA form, the CDR3 reads TGTGCCAGCAGCCAAGTCGGAGGGATAGGTTACAATGAGCAGTTCTTC. Translating it yields CASSQVGGIGYNEQFF.

This clone came up a few times. V usage is TRBV29-1 and J usage is TRBJ2-5; 13 nucleotides match TRBD2. V was clipped by 4 bases and J by 2 bases; unmatched bases: 4. The CDR3 totals 15 residues. CDR1 is SQVTM and CDR2 is ANQGSEA in the germline V gene. The CDR3: CSVVLAGGRQETQYF. CDR3 DNA: TGCAGCGTTGTACTAGCGGGAGGGAGACAAGAGACCCAGTACTTC. Complete variable domain (other parts from reference TRBV29-1 and TRBJ2-5): SAVISQKPSRDICQRGTSLTIQCQVDSQVTMMFWYRQQPGQSLTLIATANQGSEATYESGFVIDKFPISRPNLTFSTLTVSNMSPEDSSIYLCSVVLAGGRQETQYFGPGTRLLVL.

This clone was seen more than once but under ten times. This chain joins TRBV4-3 and TRBJ2-7; D unclear. The length of the CDR3 is 11 residues. CDR1 and CDR2 from the germline V gene are LGHNA and YSLEER. With 4 bases removed from V and 5 bases from J, the gap between germline ends came to 6 bases. The CDR3 DNA reads TGCGCCAGCAGCCTTGGGAACGAGCAGTACTTC. This sequence encodes CASSLGNEQYF.

Written as DNA, the CDR3 is TGTGCCTGGAATCCGGGACTAGCGGGAGAGACCCAGTACTTC. Translating it yields CAWNPGLAGETQYF. The genes are TRBV30 and TRBJ2-5, with 12 positions matching TRBD2. Germline V gives CDR1 GTSNPN, CDR2 SVGIG (reference sequence). The CDR3 runs to 14 residues. V shed 4 bases, J shed 4 bases, and the junction held 4 bases outside the gene matches.

This clone has a handful of counts. The rearrangement joins TRBV28 to TRBJ2-5, with D uncertain. Germline-derived CDR1 and CDR2 are MDHEN and SYDVKM. V lost 6 bases and J lost 6, with 11 bases in between. CDR3 length: 12 amino acids. The CDR3, as DNA: TGTGCCAGCAGCCCTCTGCGGAAGACCCAGTACTTC. This translates into CASSPLRKTQYF. The entire variable domain, with the rest obtained from reference TRBV28 and TRBJ2-5, is as follows: DVKVTQSSRYLVKRTGEKVFLECVQDMDHENMFWYRQDPGLGLRLIYFSYDVKMKEKGDIPEGYSVSREKKERFSLILESASTNQTSMYLCASSPLRKTQYFGPGTRLLVL.

This clone came up many times. This chain joins TRBV2 and TRBJ2-7; 10 nucleotides line up with TRBD2. The CDR3 is 13 residues long. CDR1 is SNHLY, CDR2 FYNNEI, per germline. Losses at the gene ends were 7 bases for V and 3 bases for J; bases not matched to a gene: 3. CDR3 in amino acids: CASTTSGYYEQYF. The CDR3, as DNA: TGTGCCAGCACGACTAGCGGGTACTACGAGCAGTACTTC.

A note on this clone: Additional DNA sequences in this sample encode the identical CDR3. The chain employs TRBV5-1 and TRBJ2-5, with TRBD1 matching over 9 bases. The CDR3 sequence is 14 residues long. J lost 5 bases, V lost 0 bases, and 2 bases had no gene match. Germline V gene data show CDR1 as SGHRS and CDR2 as YFSETQ. CDR3 in amino acids: CASSLGQGGETQYF. CDR3 DNA: TGCGCCAGCAGCTTGGGACAGGGGGGCGAGACCCAGTACTTC.

This clone was seen only once. The gene calls are TRBV4-2 and TRBJ1-1, with D uncertain. Trimming removed 0 bases from V and 5 bases from J, with 10 bases in between. The CDR3 spans 14 residues. Germline V lookup: CDR1 LGHNA, CDR2 YNFKEQ. CDR3 coding DNA: TGTGCCAGCAGCCAAGATTGGTCCGTAACTGAAGCTTTCTTT. Its protein is CASSQDWSVTEAFF.